Below are 28 T cell receptor beta chains sequenced from a single sample in a study of control samples from healthy donors and cancer patients. Only in-frame clones appear in the TCRdb table, and some are missing; sequencing was by immunoSEQ multiplex PCR. The sample has 65,000 to 95,000 clones; about 89% are singletons. The source material was blood. The receptors were gathered from a man aged 45-60 years in good health.

The rearrangement joins TRBV5-5 to TRBJ1-1, with D uncertain. The germline V gene encodes CDR1 SGHKS and CDR2 YYEKEE (reference sequence). The CDR3 runs to 13 residues. Trimming took off 1 base at V and 7 bases at J, with 11 bases between the two ends. In DNA form, the CDR3 reads TGTGCCAGCAGCTTGATTAGGTCACATGAAGCTTTCTTT. It encodes CASSLIRSHEAFF.

The genes are TRBV6-2 or TRBV6-3 and TRBJ2-7; possibly TRBD1 for D (6 bases). CDR3 length equals 15 residues. Trimming shortened V by 5 bases and J by 0 bases, and 14 bases separated the two germline ends. Germline CDR1 MNHEY, CDR2 SVGEGT. CDR3 region: CASSTRQDSSYEQYF. CDR3 DNA sequence: TGTGCCAGCAGTACGCGACAGGACAGCTCCTACGAGCAGTACTTC.

This clone came up once. V gene TRBV29-1 combines with J gene TRBJ2-7; 8 bases fit TRBD1. V shed 6 bases and J 5 bases; nucleotides not matched to a gene: 3. Germline CDR1 is SQVTM and CDR2 is ANQGSEA. The CDR3 runs 11 residues. CDR3 in DNA: TGCAGCGTCCTGGACAGGGACGAGCAGTACTTC. Amino acids: CSVLDRDEQYF.

Remarks on this clone: An end of the junction differs from the germline gene, which may be a read error. The chain joins TRBV6-2 or TRBV6-3 to TRBJ2-4; 11 bases agree with TRBD2. The CDR3 totals 15 residues. Per germline, CDR1 MNHEY and CDR2 SVGEGT. The CDR3 nucleotides are TGTGCCAGCAGCCTATCGCCTAGCGGGGGGCTAGACCCCAACTTC. This gives the protein CASSLSPSGGLDPNF.

This rearrangement joins TRBV5-4 to TRBJ1-2, with D possibly being TRBD1 (6 bases). CDR3 length: 14 amino acids. Germline lookup yields CDR1 SGHNT and CDR2 YYREEE (reference sequence). The V end was cut by 4 bases, the J end by 2 bases, with 12 bases between. The CDR3 bases are TGTGCCAGCAGCACCCTACAGGGAAACTATGGCTACACCTTC. It yields the protein CASSTLQGNYGYTF.

A single count supports this clone. V and J are TRBV25-1 and TRBJ1-6; 8 nucleotides align to TRBD1. The CDR3 consists of 15 residues. Per the germline V gene, CDR1 is MGHDK and CDR2 is SYGVNS. The ends lost 1 base at V and 10 bases at J; junction bases unmatched: 6. Here the CDR3 DNA reads TGTGCCAGCAGTGAATCCCAGGGGGCCGGATCACCCCTCCACTTT. This gives the protein CASSESQGAGSPLHF.

This chain links TRBV19 with TRBJ2-7; D gene ambiguous. Germline CDR1 LNHDA, CDR2 SQIVND (reference sequence). The CDR3 loop spans 15 amino acids. Trimming shortened V by 1 base and J by 3 bases, and 13 bases separated the two germline ends. The CDR3 sequence: CASSIGPTTVYEQYF. CDR3 coding DNA: TGTGCCAGTAGTATAGGCCCTACTACAGTCTACGAGCAGTACTTC. The full variable domain, rest sourced from reference TRBV19 and TRBJ2-7, is DGGITQSPKYLFRKEGQNVTLSCEQNLNHDAMYWYRQDPGQGLRLIYYSQIVNDFQKGDIAEGYSVSREKKESFPLTVTSAQKNPTAFYLCASSIGPTTVYEQYFGPGTRLTVT.

The J gene is TRBJ2-2, the V gene TRBV2; D is perhaps TRBD2 (5 bases). CDR1 and CDR2 (germline): SNHLY, FYNNEI. The CDR3 has 15 amino acids. Trimming shortened V by 7 bases and J by 4 bases, and 16 bases separated the two germline ends. CDR3 sequence reads: CASTWGSVGTGELFF. Written as DNA, the CDR3 is TGTGCCAGCACGTGGGGTAGCGTCGGCACCGGGGAGCTGTTTTTT.

This clone was found once. The V and J genes are TRBV9 and TRBJ1-2; TRBD1 matches at 7 bases. Germline V gene lookup returns CDR1 SGDLS and CDR2 YYNGEE. The V segment lost 0 bases and the J segment 2 bases; nucleotides outside the gene matches: 4. The CDR3 has 15 amino acids. CDR3 protein: CASSVGGGANYGYTF. CDR3 nucleotide sequence: TGTGCCAGCAGCGTAGGAGGGGGCGCAAACTATGGCTACACCTTC.

This CDR3 is CASRGPGARRNSYTF. The CDR3 region has the DNA TGCGCCAGCAGGGGTCCGGGGGCCCGCAGAAATAGCTACACCTTC. The V gene is TRBV5-1, the J gene TRBJ1-2, with D possibly TRBD1 on 6 matching bases. The germline V and J ends were trimmed by 5 bases and 9 bases, with 23 bases remaining between them. In germline, CDR1 is SGHRS, CDR2 YFSETQ. The CDR3 is made up of 15 amino acids.

The chain couples TRBV5-8 to TRBJ1-2; 7 nucleotides match TRBD1. Unmatched junction bases numbered 11, after V lost 0 bases and J lost 9 bases. Germline V gives CDR1 SGHTS, CDR2 YDEGEE. The CDR3 runs 15 residues. The CDR3 region is CASSLEGGRASSYTF. The CDR3 DNA reads as TGTGCCAGCAGCTTGGAAGGGGGCAGGGCCTCGAGCTACACCTTC.

This clone was found a few times. V gene TRBV2 combines with J gene TRBJ2-3; D gene ambiguous. The germline V and J ends were trimmed by 5 bases and 4 bases, with 13 bases remaining between them. The germline gives CDR1 SNHLY, CDR2 FYNNEI. The CDR3 loop spans 14 amino acids. The CDR3 reads CASSQTFAADTQYF. The CDR3 DNA reads as TGTGCCAGCAGTCAAACCTTCGCGGCAGATACGCAGTATTTT.

The V call is TRBV5-5, the J call TRBJ1-3; D is uncertain. Germline CDR1 and CDR2: SGHKS and YYEKEE (reference sequence). The ends were cut back, 4 bases at V and 2 bases at J, with 4 bases in the middle. The CDR3 length is 12 residues. CDR3 DNA: TGTGCCAGCAGCCCCCCTGGAAACACCATATATTTT. Translated: CASSPPGNTIYF. Supplemented by reference TRBV5-5 and TRBJ1-3, the full variable domain reads DAGVTQSPTHLIKTRGQQVTLRCSPISGHKSVSWYQQVLGQGPQFIFQYYEKEERGRGNFPDRFSARQFPNYSSELNVNALLLGDSALYLCASSPPGNTIYFGEGSWLTVV.

The chain employs TRBV5-4 and TRBJ2-1; 10 bases align to TRBD1. The CDR3 is 14 amino acids. V gave up 4 bases and J gave up 9 bases; unmatched junction bases: 7. The germline CDR1 and CDR2 sequences are SGHNT and YYREEE (reference sequence). The CDR3 here is CASSPDRGPTEQFF. CDR3 sequence (DNA): TGTGCCAGCAGCCCCGACAGGGGGCCTACTGAGCAGTTCTTC.

The gene calls are TRBV11-2 and TRBJ2-5; 7 nucleotides align to TRBD2. CDR3 length equals 15 residues. Trimming removed 5 bases from V and 5 bases from J; junction bases left unmatched: 11. Germline CDR1 reads SGHAT; CDR2 reads FQNNGV. The CDR3 region has the DNA TGTGCCAGCAGCCCGCCTAGCGGCCCGGGGGAGACCCAGTACTTC. Translating it yields CASSPPSGPGETQYF.

The CDR3 DNA follows: TGCGCCAGCAGTAACCCCGGGACTAGCGGGGGACAAAACTTAGCCAAAAACATTCAGTACTTC. Translation: CASSNPGTSGGQNLAKNIQYF. This chain links TRBV5-1 with TRBJ2-4; 14 nucleotides align to TRBD2. J was trimmed by 0 bases and V by 5 bases; bases with no gene match: 16. The CDR3 totals 21 residues. Germline V CDR1 and CDR2: SGHRS, YFSETQ.

A single count supports this clone. This chain joins TRBV2 and TRBJ2-1; TRBD1 might be the D (5 bases). Trimming left V 11 bases short and J 6 bases short, with 14 bases between. The CDR3 is 12 residues long. Germline CDR1 is SNHLY and CDR2 is FYNNEI. For the CDR3, the DNA is TGTGCCCGGAGACAGCAGGGCAATGAGCAGTTCTTC. Translated: CARRQQGNEQFF.

The V and J genes are TRBV11-2 and TRBJ2-3, with 9 bases fitting TRBD2. The CDR3 extends over 16 amino acids. The J segment lost 2 bases and the V segment lost 7 bases, leaving 10 bases of the junction unmatched. Germline V gene lookup returns CDR1 SGHAT and CDR2 FQNNGV. CDR3 loop: CASIRVAGDLTDTQYF. The CDR3 DNA sequence: TGTGCCAGCATACGGGTAGCGGGGGACCTCACAGATACGCAGTATTTT.

The chain couples TRBV10-3 to TRBJ2-7; TRBD2 aligns across 7 bases. This CDR3 spans 17 amino acids. Germline V gene sequence: CDR1 ENHRY, CDR2 SYGVKD. The ends lost 3 bases at V and 0 bases at J; junction bases unmatched: 11. The CDR3 loop reads CAISDPVRRGTSYEQYF. The CDR3 region has the DNA TGTGCCATCAGTGACCCAGTAAGGCGGGGGACCTCCTACGAGCAGTACTTC.

CDR3 in amino acids: CSVESGTRSTDTQYF. In DNA form, the CDR3 reads TGCAGCGTTGAGTCCGGAACCCGTAGCACAGATACGCAGTATTTT. The chain recombines TRBV29-1 with TRBJ2-3; D unclear. The CDR3 consists of 15 residues. V was cut by 3 bases and J by 0 bases, with 13 bases left in between. CDR1 and CDR2 from the germline V gene are SQVTM and ANQGSEA.

V usage is TRBV5-4 and J usage is TRBJ2-5; 13 nucleotides match TRBD2. The trim removed 4 bases at V and 5 bases at J, leaving 8 bases unmatched. CDR3 size: 16 residues. Germline V gene data show CDR1 as SGHNT and CDR2 as YYREEE (reference sequence). The chain's CDR3 is CASSLELAGGRETQYF. In nucleotides, the CDR3 is TGTGCCAGCAGCCTCGAACTAGCGGGGGGGAGGGAGACCCAGTACTTC. Drawing the rest from reference TRBV5-4 and TRBJ2-5, the complete variable domain is ETGVTQSPTHLIKTRGQQVTLRCSSQSGHNTVSWYQQALGQGPQFIFQYYREEENGRGNFPPRFSGLQFPNYSSELNVNALELDDSALYLCASSLELAGGRETQYFGPGTRLLVL.

The V gene is TRBV11-3, the J gene TRBJ2-7; D is possibly TRBD2 (6 bases). The V end was cut by 1 base, the J end by 6 bases, with 16 bases between. The V gene's germline CDR1 is SGHNT and CDR2 YENEEA. This CDR3 is 15 amino acids long. The CDR3 region is CASSLAHGSGVEQYF. The CDR3 DNA reads as TGTGCCAGCAGCTTAGCCCACGGGAGTGGGGTCGAGCAGTACTTC.

As DNA, the CDR3 is TGTGCCAGCCAGACAGGGGTTGGAACTGAAGCTTTCTTT. Encoded protein: CASQTGVGTEAFF. The chain carries TRBV3-1 (or the pseudogene TRBV3-2) and TRBJ1-1; 8 bases are shared with TRBD1. V was clipped by 8 bases and J by 5 bases; unmatched bases: 7. Germline assignment: CDR1 LGHDT and CDR2 YNNKEL (reference sequence). The CDR3 runs to 13 residues.

This clone was detected only once. The chain links TRBV5-4 to TRBJ1-4; possibly TRBD1 for D (6 bases). CDR1 SGHNT and CDR2 YYREEE come from the germline V gene (reference sequence). V was trimmed by 4 bases and J by 5 bases, leaving 18 bases between them. The CDR3 has 16 amino acids. The CDR3 DNA reads as TGTGCCAGCAGCAACACGCGGGGGGCGGTAAATGAAAAACTGTTTTTT. This translates into CASSNTRGAVNEKLFF.

The chain has TRBV7-9 and TRBJ2-1; possible D gene TRBD2, 6 bases. V was pared by 6 bases and J by 0 bases, with 12 bases between. Germline lookup yields CDR1 SEHNR and CDR2 FQNEAQ (reference sequence). The CDR3 runs 15 residues. The CDR3 DNA is TGTGCCAGCAGAGGAGGGGAAAGCTCCTACAATGAGCAGTTCTTC. Amino acid sequence: CASRGGESSYNEQFF. Supplemented by reference TRBV7-9 and TRBJ2-1, the full variable domain reads DTGVSQNPRHKITKRGQNVTFRCDPISEHNRLYWYRQTLGQGPEFLTYFQNEAQLEKSRLLSDRFSAERPKGSFSTLEIQRTEQGDSAMYLCASRGGESSYNEQFFGPGTRLTVL.

This chain joins TRBV25-1 and TRBJ1-3; D is unclear. V lost 2 bases, J lost 4 bases, and 15 bases lay in between. The CDR3 is 16 amino acids. The V gene's germline CDR1 is MGHDK and CDR2 SYGVNS. CDR3 DNA sequence: TGTGCCAGCAGTGAAGCGCCGTCAAAACGAGGAAACACCATATATTTT. This gives the protein CASSEAPSKRGNTIYF.

J is TRBJ1-2 and V is TRBV7-9; no clear D gene. V was shortened by 3 bases and J by 4 bases, with 9 bases between the two germline ends. CDR3 length: 13 residues. In germline, CDR1 is SEHNR, CDR2 FQNEAQ (reference sequence). The CDR3: CASSFTGGYGYTF. Written as DNA, the CDR3 is TGTGCCAGCAGCTTTACGGGCGGCTATGGCTACACCTTC.

V gene TRBV5-5 combines with J gene TRBJ1-6; D is perhaps TRBD1 (5 bases). V lost 0 bases to trimming and J lost 5 bases, with 6 bases between them. The CDR3 runs 14 residues. CDR1 is SGHKS and CDR2 is YYEKEE in the germline V gene (reference sequence). This CDR3 reads CASSLGGNNSPLHF. Here the CDR3 DNA reads TGTGCCAGCAGCTTGGGGGGGAATAATTCACCCCTCCACTTT. Using reference TRBV5-5 and TRBJ1-6 for the parts outside the CDR3, the full variable domain is DAGVTQSPTHLIKTRGQQVTLRCSPISGHKSVSWYQQVLGQGPQFIFQYYEKEERGRGNFPDRFSARQFPNYSSELNVNALLLGDSALYLCASSLGGNNSPLHFGNGTRLTVT.